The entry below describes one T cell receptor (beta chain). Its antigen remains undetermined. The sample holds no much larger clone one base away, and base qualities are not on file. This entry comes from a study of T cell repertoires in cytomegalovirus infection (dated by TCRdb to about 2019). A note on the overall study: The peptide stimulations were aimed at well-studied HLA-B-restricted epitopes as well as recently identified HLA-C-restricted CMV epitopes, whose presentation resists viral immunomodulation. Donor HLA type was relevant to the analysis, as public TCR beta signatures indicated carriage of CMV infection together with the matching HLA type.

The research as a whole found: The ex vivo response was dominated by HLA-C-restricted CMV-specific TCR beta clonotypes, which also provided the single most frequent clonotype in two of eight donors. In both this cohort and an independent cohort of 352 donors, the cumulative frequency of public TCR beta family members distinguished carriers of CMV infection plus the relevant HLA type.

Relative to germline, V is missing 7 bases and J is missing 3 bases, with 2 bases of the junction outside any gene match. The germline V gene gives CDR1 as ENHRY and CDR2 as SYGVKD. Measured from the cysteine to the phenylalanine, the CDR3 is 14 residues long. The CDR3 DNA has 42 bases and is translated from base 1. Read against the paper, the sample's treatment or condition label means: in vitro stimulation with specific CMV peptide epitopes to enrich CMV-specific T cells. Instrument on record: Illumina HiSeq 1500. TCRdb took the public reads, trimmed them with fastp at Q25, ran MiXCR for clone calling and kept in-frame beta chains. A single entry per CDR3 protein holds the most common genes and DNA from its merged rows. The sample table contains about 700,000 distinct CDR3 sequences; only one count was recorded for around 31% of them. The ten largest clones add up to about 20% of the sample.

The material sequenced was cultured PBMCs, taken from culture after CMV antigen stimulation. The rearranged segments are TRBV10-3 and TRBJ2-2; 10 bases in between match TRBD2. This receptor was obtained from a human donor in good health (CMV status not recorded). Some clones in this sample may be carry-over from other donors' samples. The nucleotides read TGTGCCATCACCGGGACTAGCGACACCGGGGAGCTGTTTTTT. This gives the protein CAITGTSDTGELFF.